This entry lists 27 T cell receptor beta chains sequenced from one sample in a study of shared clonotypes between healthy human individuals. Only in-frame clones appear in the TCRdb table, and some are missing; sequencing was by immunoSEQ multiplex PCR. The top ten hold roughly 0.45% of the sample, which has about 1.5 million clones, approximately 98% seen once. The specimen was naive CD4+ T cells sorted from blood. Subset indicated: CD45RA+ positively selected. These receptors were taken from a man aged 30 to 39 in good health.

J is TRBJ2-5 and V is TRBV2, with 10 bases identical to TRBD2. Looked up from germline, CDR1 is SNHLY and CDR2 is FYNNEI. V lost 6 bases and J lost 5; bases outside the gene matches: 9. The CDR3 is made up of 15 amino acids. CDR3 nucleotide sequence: TGTGCCAGCAGGGGCCTAGCGGGAGTAGGGGAGACCCAGTACTTC. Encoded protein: CASRGLAGVGETQYF.

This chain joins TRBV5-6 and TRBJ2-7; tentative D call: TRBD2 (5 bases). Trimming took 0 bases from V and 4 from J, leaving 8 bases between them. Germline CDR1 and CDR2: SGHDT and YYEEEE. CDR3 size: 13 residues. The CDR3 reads CASSLVLAYEQYF. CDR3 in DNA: TGTGCCAGCAGCTTGGTCCTAGCTTACGAGCAGTACTTC.

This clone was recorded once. CDR3 sequence: CASGARTAGNQPQHF. The CDR3 coding sequence is TGTGCCAGCGGAGCCCGGACAGCGGGGAATCAGCCCCAGCATTTT. The chain uses TRBV2 and TRBJ1-5; maybe TRBD1 (6 bases). This CDR3 spans 15 amino acids. Germline lookup yields CDR1 SNHLY and CDR2 FYNNEI. Trimming removed 8 bases from V and 4 bases from J, with 18 bases in between.

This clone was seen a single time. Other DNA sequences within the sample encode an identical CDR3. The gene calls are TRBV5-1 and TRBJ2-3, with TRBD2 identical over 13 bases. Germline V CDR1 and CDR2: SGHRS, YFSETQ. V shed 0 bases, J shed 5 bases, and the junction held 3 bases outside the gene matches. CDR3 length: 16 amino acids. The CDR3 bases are TGCGCCAGCAGCTTGGGGACTAGCGGGAGTGGAGATACGCAGTATTTT. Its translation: CASSLGTSGSGDTQYF.

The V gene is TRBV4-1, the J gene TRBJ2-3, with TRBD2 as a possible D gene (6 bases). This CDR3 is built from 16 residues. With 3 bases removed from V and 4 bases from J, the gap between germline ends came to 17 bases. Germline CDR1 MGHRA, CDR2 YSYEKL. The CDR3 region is CASSHPQRADPDTQYF. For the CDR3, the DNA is TGCGCCAGCAGCCATCCGCAGCGGGCGGACCCAGATACGCAGTATTTT.

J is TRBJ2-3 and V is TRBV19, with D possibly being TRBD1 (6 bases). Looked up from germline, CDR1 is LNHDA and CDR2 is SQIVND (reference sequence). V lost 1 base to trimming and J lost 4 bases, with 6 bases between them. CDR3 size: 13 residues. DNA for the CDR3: TGTGCCAGTAGTATAGGGGGGCCAGATACGCAGTATTTT. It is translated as CASSIGGPDTQYF.

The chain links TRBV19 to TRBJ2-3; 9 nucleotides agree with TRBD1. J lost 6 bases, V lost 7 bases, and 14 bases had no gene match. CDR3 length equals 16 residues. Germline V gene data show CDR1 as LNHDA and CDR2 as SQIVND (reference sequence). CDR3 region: CASTLTGTGRMDTQYF. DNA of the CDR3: TGTGCCAGTACCCTTACCGGGACAGGGCGAATGGATACGCAGTATTTT.

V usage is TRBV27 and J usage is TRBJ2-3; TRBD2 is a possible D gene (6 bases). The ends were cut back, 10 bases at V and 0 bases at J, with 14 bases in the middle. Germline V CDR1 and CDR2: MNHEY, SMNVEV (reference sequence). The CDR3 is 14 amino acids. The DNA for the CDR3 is TGTGCCACGGGGGTCGGCGGGAGCACAGATACGCAGTATTTT. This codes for CATGVGGSTDTQYF.

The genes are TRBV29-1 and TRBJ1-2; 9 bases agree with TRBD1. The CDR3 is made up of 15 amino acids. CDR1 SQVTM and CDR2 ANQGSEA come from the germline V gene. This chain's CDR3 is CSVKKRDRVYRGYTF. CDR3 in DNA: TGCAGTGTCAAAAAACGGGACAGGGTTTATCGTGGCTACACCTTC.

The CDR3 sequence is CSVESGRGTEAFF. The CDR3 DNA reads TGCAGCGTTGAGTCGGGCCGAGGCACTGAAGCTTTCTTT. V is TRBV29-1 and J is TRBJ1-1; D is uncertain. Germline CDR1 is SQVTM and CDR2 is ANQGSEA. Trimming took off 3 bases at V and 4 bases at J, with 12 bases between the two ends. The CDR3 totals 13 residues. The whole variable domain, filled in from reference TRBV29-1 and TRBJ1-1, reads SAVISQKPSRDICQRGTSLTIQCQVDSQVTMMFWYRQQPGQSLTLIATANQGSEATYESGFVIDKFPISRPNLTFSTLTVSNMSPEDSSIYLCSVESGRGTEAFFGQGTRLTVV.

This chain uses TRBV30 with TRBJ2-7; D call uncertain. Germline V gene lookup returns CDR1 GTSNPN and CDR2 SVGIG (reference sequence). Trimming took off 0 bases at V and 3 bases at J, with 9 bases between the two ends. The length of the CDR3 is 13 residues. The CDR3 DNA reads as TGTGCCTGGAGTGTCCTTCCGATCTACGAGCAGTACTTC. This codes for CAWSVLPIYEQYF.

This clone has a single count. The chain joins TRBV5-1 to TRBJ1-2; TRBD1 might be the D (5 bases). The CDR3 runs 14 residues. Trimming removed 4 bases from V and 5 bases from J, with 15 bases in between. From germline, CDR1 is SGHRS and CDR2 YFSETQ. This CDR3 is CASSSSSQGYGYTF. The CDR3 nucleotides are TGCGCCAGCAGCAGTTCTAGTCAGGGATATGGCTACACCTTC.

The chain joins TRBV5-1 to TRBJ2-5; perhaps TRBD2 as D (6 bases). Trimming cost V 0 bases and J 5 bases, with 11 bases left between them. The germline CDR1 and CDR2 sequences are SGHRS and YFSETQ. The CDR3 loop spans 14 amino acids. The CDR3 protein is CASSLVLASETQYF. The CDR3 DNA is TGCGCCAGCAGCTTGGTTCTAGCGTCTGAGACCCAGTACTTC.

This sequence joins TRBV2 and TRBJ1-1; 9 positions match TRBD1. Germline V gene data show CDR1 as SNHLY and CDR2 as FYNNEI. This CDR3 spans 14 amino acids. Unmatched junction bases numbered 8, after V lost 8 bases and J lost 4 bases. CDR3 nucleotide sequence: TGTGCCAGCTCACCCGGGACAGGGTTCACTGAAGCTTTCTTT. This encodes CASSPGTGFTEAFF.

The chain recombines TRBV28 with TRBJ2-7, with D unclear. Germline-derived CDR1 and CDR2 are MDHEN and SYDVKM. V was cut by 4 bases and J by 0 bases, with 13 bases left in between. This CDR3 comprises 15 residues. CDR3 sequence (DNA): TGTGCCAGCAGTTCACCGGCAGCCATCTCCTACGAGCAGTACTTC. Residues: CASSSPAAISYEQYF.

The CDR3 sequence is CAWSNGRAGNTGELFF. The CDR3 bases are TGTGCCTGGAGTAACGGGAGGGCCGGGAATACCGGGGAGCTGTTTTTT. V is TRBV30 and J is TRBJ2-2; 8 bases fit TRBD2. Germline V gene data show CDR1 as GTSNPN and CDR2 as SVGIG (reference sequence). The CDR3 is 16 amino acids. V was clipped by 2 bases and J by 5 bases; unmatched bases: 10.

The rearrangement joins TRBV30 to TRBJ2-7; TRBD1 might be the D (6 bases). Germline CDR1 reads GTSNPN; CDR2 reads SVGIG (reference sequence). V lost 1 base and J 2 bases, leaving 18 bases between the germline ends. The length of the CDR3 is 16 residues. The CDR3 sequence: CAWSAPDRRRAYEQYF. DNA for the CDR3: TGTGCCTGGAGTGCCCCCGACAGGAGAAGAGCCTACGAGCAGTACTTC.

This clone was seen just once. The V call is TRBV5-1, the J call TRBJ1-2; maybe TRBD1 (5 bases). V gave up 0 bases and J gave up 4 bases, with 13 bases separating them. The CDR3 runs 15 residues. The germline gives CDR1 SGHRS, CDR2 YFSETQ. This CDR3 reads CASSLGTSGVYGYTF. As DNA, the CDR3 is TGCGCCAGCAGCTTGGGGACGTCGGGGGTCTATGGCTACACCTTC. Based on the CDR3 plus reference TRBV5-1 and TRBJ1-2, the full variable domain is KAGVTQTPRYLIKTRGQQVTLSCSPISGHRSVSWYQQTPGQGLQFLFEYFSETQRNKGNFPGRFSGRQFSNSRSEMNVSTLELGDSALYLCASSLGTSGVYGYTFGSGTRLTVV.

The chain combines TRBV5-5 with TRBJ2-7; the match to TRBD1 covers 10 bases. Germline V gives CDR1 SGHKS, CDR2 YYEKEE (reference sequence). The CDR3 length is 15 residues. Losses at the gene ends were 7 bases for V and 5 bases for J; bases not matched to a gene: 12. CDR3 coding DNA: TGTGCCAGCGGTTGGGGGGACAGGGGTCTCGACGAGCAGTACTTC. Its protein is CASGWGDRGLDEQYF.

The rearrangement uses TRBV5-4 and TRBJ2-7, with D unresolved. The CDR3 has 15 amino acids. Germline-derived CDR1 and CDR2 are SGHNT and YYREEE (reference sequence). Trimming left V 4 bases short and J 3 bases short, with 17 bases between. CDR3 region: CASSQDSLGIYEQYF. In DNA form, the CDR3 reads TGTGCCAGCAGCCAAGATTCCCTAGGCATCTACGAGCAGTACTTC.

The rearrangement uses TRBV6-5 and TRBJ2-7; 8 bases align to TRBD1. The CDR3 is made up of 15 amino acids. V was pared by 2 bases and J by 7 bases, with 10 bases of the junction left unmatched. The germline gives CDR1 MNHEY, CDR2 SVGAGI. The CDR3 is CASSYDRGRPREQYF. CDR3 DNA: TGTGCCAGCAGTTACGACAGGGGACGCCCCCGGGAGCAGTACTTC.

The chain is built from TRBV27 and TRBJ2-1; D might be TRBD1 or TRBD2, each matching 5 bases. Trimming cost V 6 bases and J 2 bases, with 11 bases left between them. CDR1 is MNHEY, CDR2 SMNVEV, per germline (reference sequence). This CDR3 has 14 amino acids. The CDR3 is CASRGVVTYNEQFF. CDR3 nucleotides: TGTGCCAGCAGGGGGGTAGTTACCTACAATGAGCAGTTCTTC.

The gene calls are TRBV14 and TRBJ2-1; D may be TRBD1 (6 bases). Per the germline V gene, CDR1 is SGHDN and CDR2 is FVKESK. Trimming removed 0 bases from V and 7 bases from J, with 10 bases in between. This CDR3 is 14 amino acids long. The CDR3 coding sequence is TGTGCCAGCAGCCAAGACTTGAGGGGGAATGAGCAGTTCTTC. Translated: CASSQDLRGNEQFF.

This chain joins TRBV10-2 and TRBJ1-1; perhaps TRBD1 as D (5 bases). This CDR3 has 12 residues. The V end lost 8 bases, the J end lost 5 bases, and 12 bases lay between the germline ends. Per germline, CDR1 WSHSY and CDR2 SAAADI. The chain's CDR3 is CASGRVGTEAFF. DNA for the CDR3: TGCGCCAGCGGCAGGGTCGGGACTGAAGCTTTCTTT.

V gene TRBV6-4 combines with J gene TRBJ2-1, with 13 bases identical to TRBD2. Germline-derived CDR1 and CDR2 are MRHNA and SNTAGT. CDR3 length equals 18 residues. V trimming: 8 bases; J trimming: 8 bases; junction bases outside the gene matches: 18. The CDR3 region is CASGGLAGAGGPGDEQFF. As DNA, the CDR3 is TGTGCCAGCGGCGGACTAGCGGGAGCGGGGGGACCTGGGGATGAGCAGTTCTTC.

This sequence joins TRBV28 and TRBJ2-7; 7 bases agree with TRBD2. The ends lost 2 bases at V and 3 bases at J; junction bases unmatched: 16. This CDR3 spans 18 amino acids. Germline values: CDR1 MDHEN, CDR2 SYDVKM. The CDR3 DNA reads TGTGCCAGCAGTTTAATCCGGGACTTCTTCCGGGGGGTCTACGAGCAGTACTTC. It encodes CASSLIRDFFRGVYEQYF.

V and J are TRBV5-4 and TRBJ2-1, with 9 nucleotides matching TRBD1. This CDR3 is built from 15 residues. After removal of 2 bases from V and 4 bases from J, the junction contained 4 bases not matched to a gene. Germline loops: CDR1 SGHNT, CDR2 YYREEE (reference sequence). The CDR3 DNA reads TGTGCCAGCAGCTTCGACAGGGGGGGATACAATGAGCAGTTCTTC. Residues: CASSFDRGGYNEQFF.